Each of the 5 T cell receptor beta chains below was sequenced from the same sample in a study of blood T cells in healthy people across ages. Combining a sample-barcoded 5' primer with a J-beta primer mix, a second PCR ran for about 7 to 11 cycles. TCRdb reprocessed the 5' RACE reads via MiXCR and lists one record per CDR3 protein. The data contain 1.6 million or so distinct CDR3 sequences, around 36% of them seen just once; the ten biggest clones take up 10% to 12%. Specimen: blood. The source is a woman in her 30s in good health.

In its sample, this clonotype was seen a few times. This chain joins TRBV11-2 and TRBJ1-1, with D perhaps matching TRBD1 (5 bases). The V gene's germline CDR1 is SGHAT and CDR2 FQNNGV. The CDR3 contains 18 residues. V was cut by 5 bases and J by 1 base, with 23 bases left in between. CDR3 DNA sequence: TGTGCCAGCAGCGGGCGGCAGCGGGCCAGGGTGGGGAACACTGAAGCTTTCTTT. Translated, it gives CASSGRQRARVGNTEAFF.

V gene TRBV5-5 combines with J gene TRBJ2-5; 8 bases map to TRBD1. The V and J ends lost 0 bases and 5 bases, in that order; junction bases with no gene match: 6. This CDR3 has 15 residues. CDR1 is SGHKS, CDR2 YYEKEE, per germline (reference sequence). CDR3 DNA: TGTGCCAGCAGCTTGGCCGTGAACAGGGGGGAGACCCAGTACTTC. Translation gives CASSLAVNRGETQYF.

This chain links TRBV11-2 with TRBJ2-3; TRBD2 is a possible D gene (6 bases). The ends were cut back, 1 base at V and 5 bases at J, with 16 bases in the middle. Germline V gene sequence: CDR1 SGHAT, CDR2 FQNNGV. This CDR3 has 16 residues. CDR3 protein: CASSLVGTGAGDTQYF. The CDR3 nucleotides are TGTGCCAGCAGCTTAGTTGGGACTGGAGCCGGAGATACGCAGTATTTT.

The J gene is TRBJ2-3, the V gene TRBV4-2; D gene ambiguous. From germline, CDR1 is LGHNA and CDR2 YNFKEQ. CDR3 length: 17 amino acids. V lost 1 base and J 0 bases, leaving 14 bases between the germline ends. The CDR3: CASSQASREDSTDTQYF. CDR3 nucleotides: TGTGCCAGCAGCCAAGCTTCCCGAGAGGACAGCACAGATACGCAGTATTTT.

This clonotype was seen once. The V and J genes are TRBV11-2 and TRBJ2-5; the D gene is possibly TRBD2 (5 bases). Trimming took off 0 bases at V and 3 bases at J, with 14 bases between the two ends. CDR3 length equals 16 residues. Germline V gene data show CDR1 as SGHAT and CDR2 as FQNNGV. The CDR3 DNA sequence: TGTGCCAGCAGCTTAGATCCCCTCGGAGGCAAAGAGACCCAGTACTTC. It specifies CASSLDPLGGKETQYF.